This is a list of T cell receptor beta chains from one sample in a study of T cells after posttransplantation cyclophosphamide. The assay was immunoSEQ multiplex PCR, and TCRdb's table has in-frame clones only and misses some. The sample gives about 36,000 clones, none seen only once, and the top ten clones hold 1% to 1.5%. Sequencing used PBMCs. These receptor sequences come from a girl aged 10 to 17 in good health, CMV-negative, and a related stem cell transplant donor. Both conserved end residues are part of each CDR3. Fields, in order: D gene, J gene, clone size, V gene, CDR3 DNA, CDR3 protein. A D gene is named only where the DNA matches it firmly. Clone size is not always given. Where it is, it says once, few, many or a class for expanded clones.

TRBD1	TRBJ1-1	many	TRBV29-1	TGCAGCGTAGGTCAGGGGGCGAGTACTGAAGCTTTCTTT	CSVGQGASTEAFF
NA	TRBJ1-6	many	TRBV5-1	TGCGCCAGCAGCTTGGGACAGGATTCATCACCCCTCCACTTT	CASSLGQDSSPLHF
NA	TRBJ1-4	many	TRBV15	TGTGCCACCAGCAGAGAGGGCCTTGGGGAAAAACTGTTTTTT	CATSREGLGEKLFF
TRBD2	TRBJ2-3	NA	TRBV5-4	TGTGCCAGCAGCCCGGTCCCGGGACTAGCGGACACAGATACGCAGTATTTT	CASSPVPGLADTDTQYF
TRBD2	TRBJ2-1	few	TRBV30	TGTGCCTGGAGTATGGGACTAGCGGGAGGGAGAGATGAGCAGTTCTTC	CAWSMGLAGGRDEQFF
TRBD2	TRBJ2-1	NA	TRBV9	TGTGCCAGCAGCTATACTAGCGGGGACTACAATGAGCAGTTCTTC	CASSYTSGDYNEQFF
TRBD2	TRBJ2-1	many	TRBV5-1	TGCGCCAGCACTAGCGGGGGCCTTAGCTCCTACAATGAGCAGTTCTTC	CASTSGGLSSYNEQFF
NA	TRBJ2-2	NA	TRBV6-5	TGTGCCAGCAGTTACTCGCGGGGCGCGAACACCGGGGAGCTGTTTTTT	CASSYSRGANTGELFF
TRBD2	TRBJ2-7	many	TRBV7-2	TGTGCCAGCAGCTTATTGGGGGGAGGGGAGATCTCCTACGAGCAGTACTTC	CASSLLGGGEISYEQYF
TRBD1	TRBJ2-7	many	TRBV6-5	TGTGCCAGCAGTCAGACAGGGTCCGAGCAGTACTTC	CASSQTGSEQYF
TRBD1	TRBJ2-7	many	TRBV29-1	TGCAGCGTTGAAGCAGGGGGCTACGAGCAGTACTTC	CSVEAGGYEQYF
NA	TRBJ1-3	many	TRBV10-3	TGTGCCATCAGTGAGTCGGCCAGGGCACCTGGAAACACCATATATTTT	CAISESARAPGNTIYF
NA	TRBJ2-3	few	TRBV5-1	TGCGCCAGCAGCCTCGGGACTGAGGGGGATACGCAGTATTTT	CASSLGTEGDTQYF
TRBD1	TRBJ1-4	few	TRBV9	TGTGCCAGCAGCGTAGGTCGGACAGGGGCAAATGAAAAACTGTTTTTT	CASSVGRTGANEKLFF
NA	TRBJ2-2	few	TRBV30	TGTGCCTGGAGCAGTGGGAGCGGCGCCGGGGAGCTGTTTTTT	CAWSSGSGAGELFF
TRBD1	TRBJ2-7	many	TRBV19	TGTGCCAGTAGTCCGATCCTACAGGGGAAAGACGAGCAGTACTTC	CASSPILQGKDEQYF
TRBD2	TRBJ2-1	many	TRBV30	TGTGCCTGGAGTCCTAGACTAGCCAATGAGCAGTTCTTC	CAWSPRLANEQFF
NA	TRBJ1-4	few	TRBV4-1	TGCGCCAGCAGCCAAGCTCAGGGGCCTAATGAAAAACTGTTTTTT	CASSQAQGPNEKLFF
NA	TRBJ2-5	many	TRBV19	TGTGCCAGTAGTATCCAGGAGACCCAGTACTTC	CASSIQETQYF
NA	TRBJ2-7	NA	TRBV29-1	TGCAGCGTCTCTTCGGGGGAGCAGTACTTC	CSVSSGEQYF
TRBD2	TRBJ2-7	many	TRBV7-2	TGTGCCAGCAGCTTGGGACTAGCGGGCTACGAGCAGTACTTC	CASSLGLAGYEQYF
TRBD1	TRBJ1-6	few	TRBV7-8	TGTGCCAGCAGCTTGGGACAGGGGGATTCACCCCTCCACTTT	CASSLGQGDSPLHF
NA	TRBJ2-7	many	TRBV27	TGTGCCAGCAGTTTATCAGGGAGCTACGAGCAGTACTTC	CASSLSGSYEQYF
NA	TRBJ1-2	few	TRBV12-5	TGTGCTAGTGGCTCCAGGGAGGGTGGCTACACCTTC	CASGSREGGYTF
TRBD1	TRBJ2-5	NA	TRBV5-4	TGTGCCAGCAGCCCCGGACAGGGTCAAGAGACCCAGTACTTC	CASSPGQGQETQYF
NA	TRBJ1-5	many	TRBV28	TGTGCCAGCAGTTTCGGGGGACTTCGGCAGCCCCAGCATTTT	CASSFGGLRQPQHF
TRBD2	TRBJ2-3	NA	TRBV30	TGTGCCTGGAGTGGAGTAGCGGGAGAAAATACGCAGTATTTT	CAWSGVAGENTQYF
NA	TRBJ2-2	many	TRBV11-2	TGTGCCAGCAGCTTAGGAGCGGGTACCGGGGAGCTGTTTTTT	CASSLGAGTGELFF
TRBD1	TRBJ1-1	many	TRBV4-1	TGCGCCAGCAACCTAGGGACAGGGGTTACTGAAGCTTTCTTT	CASNLGTGVTEAFF
TRBD1	TRBJ1-5	many	TRBV4-3	TGCGCCAGCAGCCAAGGAATCGGGACAGATTATAGCAATCAGCCCCAGCATTTT	CASSQGIGTDYSNQPQHF
NA	TRBJ1-5	NA	TRBV30	TGTGCCTGGACCCCAGGGGCCCATAGCAATCAGCCCCAGCATTTT	CAWTPGAHSNQPQHF
TRBD1	TRBJ1-6	many	TRBV5-8	TGTGCCAGCAGCTATTACAGGGGTTCCTATAATTCACCCCTCCACTTT	CASSYYRGSYNSPLHF
TRBD1	TRBJ1-1	many	TRBV5-1	TGCGCCAGCAGCGGACTCCCACAGGGGGCTGAGACTGAAGCTTTCTTT	CASSGLPQGAETEAFF
TRBD1	TRBJ2-7	NA	TRBV29-1	TGCAGCGTAGGGGGGACAGGTGACGAGCAGTACTTC	CSVGGTGDEQYF
TRBD1	TRBJ2-2	few	TRBV7-2	TGTGCCAGCAGCCCCGACAGGGTTAACACCGGGGAGCTGTTTTTT	CASSPDRVNTGELFF
NA	TRBJ2-7	few	TRBV11-1	TGTGCCAGCAGCTTAGCCCCTAGGCCGCGATCCTACGAGCAGTACTTC	CASSLAPRPRSYEQYF